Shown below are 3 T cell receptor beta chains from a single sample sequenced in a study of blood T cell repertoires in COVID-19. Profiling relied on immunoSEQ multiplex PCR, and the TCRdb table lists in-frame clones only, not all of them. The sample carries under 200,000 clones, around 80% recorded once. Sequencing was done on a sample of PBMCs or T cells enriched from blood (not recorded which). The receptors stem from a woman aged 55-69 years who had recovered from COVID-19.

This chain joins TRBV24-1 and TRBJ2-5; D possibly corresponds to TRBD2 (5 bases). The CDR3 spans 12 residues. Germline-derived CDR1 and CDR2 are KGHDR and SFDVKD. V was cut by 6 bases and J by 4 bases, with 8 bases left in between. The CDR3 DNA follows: TGTGCCACCAGTAGCGGTTTAGAGACCCAGTACTTC. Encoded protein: CATSSGLETQYF.

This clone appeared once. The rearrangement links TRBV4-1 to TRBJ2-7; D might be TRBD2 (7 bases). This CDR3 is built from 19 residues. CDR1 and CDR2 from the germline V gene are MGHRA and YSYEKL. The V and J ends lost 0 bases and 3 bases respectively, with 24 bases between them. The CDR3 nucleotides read TGCGCCAGCAGCCAAGAAAGGCCCTTTCCCGGGGGGCCCTACTACGAGCAGTACTTC. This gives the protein CASSQERPFPGGPYYEQYF.

CDR3 sequence: CASSGDRERAFF. CDR3 nucleotides: TGTGCCAGCAGTGGGGACAGGGAAAGGGCTTTCTTT. The chain employs TRBV2 and TRBJ1-1, with 9 nucleotides matching TRBD1. V lost 4 bases, J lost 11 bases, and 5 bases stayed unmatched. Germline loops: CDR1 SNHLY, CDR2 FYNNEI. CDR3 length: 12 residues.